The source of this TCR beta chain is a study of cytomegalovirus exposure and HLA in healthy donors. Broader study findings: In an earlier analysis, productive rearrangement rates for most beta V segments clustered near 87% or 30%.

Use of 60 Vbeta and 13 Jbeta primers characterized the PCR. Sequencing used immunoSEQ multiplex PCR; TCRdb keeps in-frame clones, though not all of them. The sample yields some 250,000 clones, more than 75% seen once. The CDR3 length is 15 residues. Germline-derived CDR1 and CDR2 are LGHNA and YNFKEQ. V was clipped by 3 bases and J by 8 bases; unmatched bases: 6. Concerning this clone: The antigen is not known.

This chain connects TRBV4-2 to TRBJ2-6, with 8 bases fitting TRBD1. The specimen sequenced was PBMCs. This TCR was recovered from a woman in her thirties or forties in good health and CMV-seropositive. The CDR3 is CASSQAWTGPNVLTF. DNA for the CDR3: TGTGCCAGCAGCCAGGCCTGGACAGGGCCCAACGTCCTGACTTTC.